This T cell receptor beta chain is from a study of post-analysis software for immune sequencing data. The study, taken as a whole, reports: Included in a set of roughly five TRBV segments more frequent in patients than controls were TRBV5-6, TRBV5-1 and TRBV20-1. Strong co-clustering by F measure was seen for same-batch samples.

Concerning this clonotype itself: Antigen unknown.

Trimming shortened V by 1 base and J by 0 bases, and 13 bases separated the two germline ends. Germline CDR1 is MGHRA and CDR2 is YSYEKL. This CDR3 comprises 16 residues. The authors incorporated unique molecular identifiers into the TCR beta cDNA libraries. It was from about 1 to 10 million T cells that approximately 500,000 cDNA molecules came. TCRdb independently ran MiXCR on the PCR reads; one entry per CDR3 protein. The sample yields hundreds of thousands of distinct CDR3 sequences, 44% seen once. The TCR originated in a girl aged 5 to 17 with multiple sclerosis. The sequencing input was blood. This chain connects TRBV4-1 to TRBJ2-7, with D maybe TRBD2 (5 bases). The CDR3 DNA reads as TGCGCCAGCAGCCAAGCTCCGTGGAGGCCCTCCTACGAGCAGTACTTC. This translates into CASSQAPWRPSYEQYF.